Sequencing of this T cell receptor beta chain was carried out in a study of shared clonotypes between healthy human individuals. V lost 4 bases and J 0 bases, leaving 19 bases between the germline ends. Germline V gene sequence: CDR1 GTSNPN, CDR2 SVGIG (reference sequence). The CDR3 runs 18 residues. Using immunoSEQ multiplex PCR, the repertoire was profiled, and TCRdb retains in-frame clones only, with some absent. The sample lists over a million clones, roughly 80% occurring once. The sequencing input was memory CD4+ T cells sorted from blood. Indicated subset: CD45RA-negative fraction. The clonotype was recovered from a man aged 18 to 30 in good health. The genes are TRBV30 and TRBJ1-6, with D unresolved. CDR3 sequence reads: CAWTGSLSPSSYNSPLHF. The CDR3 bases are TGTGCCTGGACAGGTAGTTTATCGCCAAGCTCCTATAATTCACCCCTCCACTTT.